This record looks at one TCR beta chain sequence and its context. The template was genomic DNA from peripheral blood, not RNA. This sample is part of a study of T cell repertoires in aging, cancer and after chemotherapy. Multiplex touch-down PCR with TRB-A/B primers amplified rearranged V-D-J TRB sequences. TCRdb re-derived calls from the multiplex PCR reads in MiXCR, one entry per CDR3 protein. The sample includes around 10,000 distinct CDR3 sequences, roughly 24% of them seen just once. The sequence was collected from a human donor in good health. The material sequenced was blood.

The CDR3 sequence is CASSTDGGFNQPQHF. The CDR3 DNA reads as TGTGCCAGTAGTACCGATGGGGGATTCAATCAGCCCCAGCATTTT. The chain recombines TRBV19 with TRBJ1-5; D is perhaps TRBD1 (5 bases). This CDR3 has 15 amino acids. Germline V gene data show CDR1 as LNHDA and CDR2 as SQIVND (reference sequence). The ends were cut back, 4 bases at V and 3 bases at J, with 13 bases in the middle. The whole variable domain, remainder taken from reference TRBV19 and TRBJ1-5, is DGGITQSPKYLFRKEGQNVTLSCEQNLNHDAMYWYRQDPGQGLRLIYYSQIVNDFQKGDIAEGYSVSREKKESFPLTVTSAQKNPTAFYLCASSTDGGFNQPQHFGDGTRLSIL.